This TCR beta chain was obtained from a study of blood T cell repertoires in COVID-19. At the level of the study: Italy, Spain and the United States were the sources of the convalescent and acute COVID-19 samples. PBMCs, B-cell-depleted T cells, or T cells were the source of the cDNA or gDNA that made up the material.

Trimming shortened V by 0 bases and J by 4 bases, and 7 bases separated the two germline ends. Looked up from germline, CDR1 is LNHNV and CDR2 is YYDKDF (reference sequence). This CDR3 is 14 amino acids long. TCRdb keeps only in-frame clones here, not all; method: immunoSEQ multiplex PCR. Of just under 350,000 clones detected, about nine tenths appear once; the ten largest clones hold about 7%. Seattle patients were enrolled during active infection and followed longitudinally. The rearrangement links TRBV15 to TRBJ2-1; D is unresolved. The sequencing sample was made of peripheral blood. This TCR was sampled from a woman between 65 and 79 years old with COVID-19, enrolled during active disease. The CDR3 DNA follows: TGTGCCACCAGCAGAGACAGGAATTACAATGAGCAGTTCTTC. As protein: CATSRDRNYNEQFF.